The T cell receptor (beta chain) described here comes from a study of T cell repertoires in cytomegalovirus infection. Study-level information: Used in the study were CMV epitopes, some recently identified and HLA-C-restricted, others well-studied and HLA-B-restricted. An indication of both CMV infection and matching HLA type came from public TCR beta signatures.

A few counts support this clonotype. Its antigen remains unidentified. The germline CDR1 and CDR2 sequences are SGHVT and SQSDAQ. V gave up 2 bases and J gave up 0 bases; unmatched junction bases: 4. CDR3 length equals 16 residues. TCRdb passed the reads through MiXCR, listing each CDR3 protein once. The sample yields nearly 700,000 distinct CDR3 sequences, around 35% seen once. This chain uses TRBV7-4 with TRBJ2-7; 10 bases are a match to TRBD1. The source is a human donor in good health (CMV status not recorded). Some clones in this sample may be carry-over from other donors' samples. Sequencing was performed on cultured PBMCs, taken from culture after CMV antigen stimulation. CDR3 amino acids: CASSLPRDRGSYEQYF. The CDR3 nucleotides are TGTGCCAGCAGCTTACCGAGGGACAGGGGCTCCTACGAGCAGTACTTC.